These 24 T cell receptor beta chains were sequenced from one sample in a study of OX40 agonist ivuxolimab in advanced cancers. Data came from immunoSEQ multiplex PCR; TCRdb stores just in-frame clones and leaves some out. Of tens of thousands of clones in the sample, about 89% were seen once. Specimen: CD4+ or CD8+ T cells sorted from blood, collected in a trial of the OX40 agonist ivuxolimab. The receptor set was obtained from an adult with an advanced solid tumor such as melanoma, head and neck, liver or kidney cancer.

This chain connects TRBV6-1 to TRBJ1-2, with 11 bases aligning to TRBD1. The V gene's germline CDR1 is MNHNS and CDR2 SASEGT. This CDR3 contains 13 residues. J was trimmed by 7 bases and V by 6 bases; bases with no gene match: 4. Here the CDR3 reads CASRRGTGGGYTF. CDR3 sequence (DNA): TGTGCCAGCAGGCGGGGGACAGGGGGTGGCTACACCTTC.

V gene TRBV19 combines with J gene TRBJ2-1; no clear D. CDR3 length equals 12 residues. V lost 3 bases and J 8 bases, leaving 8 bases between the germline ends. The germline V gene encodes CDR1 LNHDA and CDR2 SQIVND (reference sequence). The CDR3 protein is CASSILHHEQFF. CDR3 sequence (DNA): TGTGCCAGTAGTATCCTCCATCATGAGCAGTTCTTC.

The chain uses TRBV4-3 and TRBJ2-5, with 8 bases aligning to TRBD2. The CDR3 extends over 16 amino acids. CDR1 and CDR2 (germline): LGHNA, YSLEER. The V segment lost 1 base and the J segment 1 base; nucleotides outside the gene matches: 5. The CDR3 nucleotides read TGCGCCAGCAGCCAAGGGACCGGGACTAGCCAAGAGACCCAGTACTTC. Its translation: CASSQGTGTSQETQYF.

The genes are TRBV11-2 and TRBJ1-6; D not certain. V was shortened by 1 base and J by 7 bases, with 5 bases between the two germline ends. Germline V lookup: CDR1 SGHAT, CDR2 FQNNGV. CDR3 length equals 13 residues. The CDR3 here is CASSLGGNSPLHF. In DNA, the CDR3 is TGTGCCAGCAGCTTAGGCGGAAATTCACCCCTCCACTTT. Full variable domain (remainder filled in from reference TRBV11-2 and TRBJ1-6): EAGVAQSPRYKIIEKRQSVAFWCNPISGHATLYWYQQILGQGPKLLIQFQNNGVVDDSQLPKDRFSAERLKGVDSTLKIQPAKLEDSAVYLCASSLGGNSPLHFGNGTRLTVT.

This sequence joins TRBV6-6 and TRBJ1-2; the D is unclear. In germline, CDR1 is MNHNY, CDR2 SVGAGI (reference sequence). Trimming left V 4 bases short and J 5 bases short, with 5 bases between. This CDR3 is 11 amino acids long. The CDR3 spells CASSSLYGYTF. CDR3 sequence (DNA): TGTGCCAGCAGTTCCCTATATGGCTACACCTTC.

This clone was recorded a few times. The CDR3 loop is CASSRQGWNQPQHF. Here the CDR3 DNA reads TGTGCCAGTAGTAGACAGGGTTGGAATCAGCCCCAGCATTTT. J is TRBJ1-5 and V is TRBV19; 7 bases line up with TRBD1. Unmatched junction bases numbered 4, after V lost 4 bases and J lost 4 bases. CDR3 length: 14 amino acids. From germline, CDR1 is LNHDA and CDR2 SQIVND (reference sequence).

The genes are TRBV5-4 and TRBJ2-5; perhaps TRBD1 as D (8 bases). This CDR3 is 16 amino acids long. The V gene lost 5 bases and the J gene lost 5 bases, with 22 bases spanning the gap. The germline V gene encodes CDR1 SGHNT and CDR2 YYREEE (reference sequence). CDR3 DNA: TGTGCCAGCAGTCCGCCGTCCAGGGGGCGGGGGGAGACCCAGTACTTC. Its protein is CASSPPSRGRGETQYF. The full variable domain, its missing parts supplied by reference TRBV5-4 and TRBJ2-5, is ETGVTQSPTHLIKTRGQQVTLRCSSQSGHNTVSWYQQALGQGPQFIFQYYREEENGRGNFPPRFSGLQFPNYSSELNVNALELDDSALYLCASSPPSRGRGETQYFGPGTRLLVL.

The chain employs TRBV4-2 and TRBJ1-5; D remains ambiguous. CDR3 size: 12 residues. The germline V gene has CDR1 LGHNA and CDR2 YNFKEQ. The V gene lost 0 bases and the J gene lost 6 bases, with 3 bases spanning the gap. The CDR3 loop is CASSQEAQPQHF. DNA for the CDR3: TGTGCCAGCAGCCAAGAGGCTCAGCCCCAGCATTTT.

The V call is TRBV7-2, the J call TRBJ2-3; D gene unclear. V lost 5 bases, J lost 3 bases, and 21 bases lay in between. The CDR3 is 17 residues long. CDR1 and CDR2 (germline): SGHTA, FQGNSA. DNA for the CDR3: TGTGCCAGCAGCAGTCTAGGGCGGTCAGAACTGACAGATACGCAGTATTTT. Amino acid sequence: CASSSLGRSELTDTQYF.

The chain uses TRBV4-1 and TRBJ2-7; tentatively, D is TRBD1 (6 bases). The CDR3 consists of 14 residues. V lost 4 bases to trimming and J lost 1 base, with 11 bases between them. Germline CDR1 MGHRA, CDR2 YSYEKL. CDR3 loop: CASSPHRVSYEQYF. CDR3 DNA: TGCGCCAGCAGCCCCCACAGGGTTTCCTACGAGCAGTACTTC.

The rearrangement uses TRBV5-6 and TRBJ2-5; D is unresolved. V was pared by 1 base and J by 5 bases, with 3 bases between. This CDR3 region has 11 residues. The germline V gene encodes CDR1 SGHDT and CDR2 YYEEEE. CDR3 amino acids: CASSLRETQYF. The CDR3 DNA reads as TGTGCCAGCAGCTTGCGCGAGACCCAGTACTTC.

V usage is TRBV7-2 and J usage is TRBJ2-3; TRBD2 agrees at 8 bases. Trimming at V came to 1 base and at J to 3 bases, leaving 6 bases not matched to a gene. The CDR3 extends over 16 amino acids. CDR1 and CDR2 (germline): SGHTA, FQGNSA. The CDR3 nucleotides read TGTGCCAGCAGCTTAGGCCCGAGCGGGGGAACAGATACGCAGTATTTT. Residues: CASSLGPSGGTDTQYF. Together with reference TRBV7-2 and TRBJ2-3, the CDR3 gives the full variable domain: GAGVSQSPSNKVTEKGKDVELRCDPISGHTALYWYRQSLGQGLEFLIYFQGNSAPDKSGLPSDRFSAERTGGSVSTLTIQRTQQEDSAVYLCASSLGPSGGTDTQYFGPGTRLTVL.

The CDR3 reads CASRREETQYF. The CDR3 DNA sequence: TGTGCCAGCAGAAGGGAAGAGACCCAGTACTTC. The rearrangement joins TRBV28 to TRBJ2-5; D gene ambiguous. V was pared by 6 bases and J by 3 bases, with 5 bases between. The germline V gene has CDR1 MDHEN and CDR2 SYDVKM. The CDR3 is made up of 11 amino acids.

As concerns this clone: This same CDR3 is encoded by further DNA sequences in the sample. This rearrangement joins TRBV5-1 to TRBJ2-5; D is undetermined. V shed 0 bases and J shed 0 bases, with 0 bases lying between them. Looked up from germline, CDR1 is SGHRS and CDR2 is YFSETQ. The CDR3 is 12 amino acids. The CDR3: CASSLDQETQYF. CDR3 nucleotide sequence: TGCGCCAGCAGCTTGGACCAAGAGACCCAGTACTTC. The complete variable domain, with remaining parts taken from reference TRBV5-1 and TRBJ2-5, reads KAGVTQTPRYLIKTRGQQVTLSCSPISGHRSVSWYQQTPGQGLQFLFEYFSETQRNKGNFPGRFSGRQFSNSRSEMNVSTLELGDSALYLCASSLDQETQYFGPGTRLLVL.

The chain is built from TRBV28 and TRBJ1-1; D not certain. Trimming shortened V by 2 bases and J by 1 base, and 5 bases separated the two germline ends. The CDR3 spans 13 residues. Per the germline V gene, CDR1 is MDHEN and CDR2 is SYDVKM. This CDR3 reads CASSLGQNTEAFF. In DNA, the CDR3 is TGTGCCAGCAGTTTAGGTCAGAACACTGAAGCTTTCTTT.

The chain recombines TRBV5-1 with TRBJ2-5, with 7 nucleotides matching TRBD1. V shed 7 bases, J shed 2 bases, and the junction held 5 bases outside the gene matches. The V gene's germline CDR1 is SGHRS and CDR2 YFSETQ. The CDR3 is 13 residues long. CDR3 protein: CASRRQGQETQYF. The CDR3 bases are TGCGCCAGCCGCCGACAGGGTCAAGAGACCCAGTACTTC. Full variable domain (outside the CDR3, taken from reference TRBV5-1 and TRBJ2-5): KAGVTQTPRYLIKTRGQQVTLSCSPISGHRSVSWYQQTPGQGLQFLFEYFSETQRNKGNFPGRFSGRQFSNSRSEMNVSTLELGDSALYLCASRRQGQETQYFGPGTRLLVL.

The rearrangement joins TRBV28 to TRBJ2-7; D gene ambiguous. The CDR3 is made up of 14 amino acids. The V gene lost 6 bases and the J gene lost 5 bases, with 17 bases spanning the gap. The V gene's germline CDR1 is MDHEN and CDR2 SYDVKM. This CDR3 is CASSVPSRAHEQYF. CDR3 bases: TGTGCCAGCAGCGTACCTAGTAGGGCGCACGAGCAGTACTTC. The full variable domain, its missing parts supplied by reference TRBV28 and TRBJ2-7, is DVKVTQSSRYLVKRTGEKVFLECVQDMDHENMFWYRQDPGLGLRLIYFSYDVKMKEKGDIPEGYSVSREKKERFSLILESASTNQTSMYLCASSVPSRAHEQYFGPGTRLTVT.

The rearrangement links TRBV28 to TRBJ2-7, with 7 bases lining up with TRBD1. Germline values: CDR1 MDHEN, CDR2 SYDVKM. The CDR3 loop spans 14 amino acids. V was clipped by 5 bases and J by 3 bases; unmatched bases: 7. CDR3 region: CASSRTGVGYEQYF. The CDR3 DNA is TGTGCCAGCAGTCGCACAGGGGTAGGCTACGAGCAGTACTTC.

The chain couples TRBV27 to TRBJ2-1; no firm D call. CDR3 length: 15 amino acids. Germline V gene data show CDR1 as MNHEY and CDR2 as SMNVEV (reference sequence). The V end lost 5 bases, the J end lost 4 bases, and 15 bases lay between the germline ends. CDR3 in DNA: TGTGCCAGCAGTATCTTGTACGGGCCGTACAATGAGCAGTTCTTC. This encodes CASSILYGPYNEQFF.

A remark on this clone: In the same sample, other DNA sequences code for this CDR3. The rearrangement joins TRBV7-2 to TRBJ2-5; a possible D gene is TRBD1 (6 bases). From germline, CDR1 is SGHTA and CDR2 FQGNSA. V was clipped by 3 bases and J by 5 bases, with 10 bases between them. The CDR3 contains 13 residues. This CDR3 is CASSFGQGETQYF. The CDR3, as DNA: TGTGCCAGCAGCTTTGGCCAGGGGGAGACCCAGTACTTC.

The chain has TRBV6-5 and TRBJ2-2, with D unresolved. V dropped 6 bases and J dropped 0 bases, with 8 bases sitting between them. The CDR3 contains 14 residues. CDR1 is MNHEY, CDR2 SVGAGI, per germline. CDR3 bases: TGTGCCAGCAGCCGGGCGGCGAACACCGGGGAGCTGTTTTTT. It specifies CASSRAANTGELFF.

J is TRBJ2-7 and V is TRBV20-1; D is possibly TRBD1 (5 bases). This CDR3 is 11 amino acids long. Between the trimmed V and J ends, which lost 8 bases and 6 bases, there was a span of 14 bases. Germline V CDR1 and CDR2: DFQATT, SNEGSKA (reference sequence). The CDR3 DNA is TGCAGTACCCCAAGGGGTCCCGAGCAGTACTTC. Translation gives CSTPRGPEQYF.

The rearrangement joins TRBV29-1 to TRBJ1-1; 7 bases agree with TRBD1. CDR1 and CDR2 (germline): SQVTM, ANQGSEA. The CDR3 has 12 residues. CDR3 in DNA: TGCAGAGTGATTCAGGGGGGCACTGAAGCTTTCTTT. It specifies CRVIQGGTEAFF.

The rearrangement links TRBV2 to TRBJ2-2, with D possibly matching TRBD2 (5 bases). V lost 6 bases, J lost 5 bases, and 19 bases lay in between. CDR1 and CDR2 from the germline V gene are SNHLY and FYNNEI. The CDR3 has 16 amino acids. The CDR3 protein is CASSPNGPRGTGELFF. In nucleotides, the CDR3 is TGTGCCAGCAGCCCAAATGGACCCAGAGGGACCGGGGAGCTGTTTTTT.